In its sample, the clone carrying this T cell receptor beta chain was seen once. Its antigen remains unidentified. The donors were part of the validation cohort of around 110 subjects. That cohort was separate from the first cohort, which comprised 550 to 750 subjects. The data were produced by immunoSEQ multiplex PCR, yet TCRdb's version contains in-frame clones alone and is incomplete. The table has about 360,000 clones, roughly 90% seen once; the top ten hold approximately 0.8%. Germline values: CDR1 SGHRS, CDR2 YFSETQ. The CDR3 consists of 13 residues. V was clipped by 3 bases and J by 8 bases; unmatched bases: 4. The sample belongs to a study of cytomegalovirus exposure and HLA in healthy donors. Regarding the study as a whole: The study designated 150 to 200 TCR beta chains cytomegalovirus-associated. A few CMV-associated chains were confirmed in vitro to be specific for CMV antigens.

The chain uses TRBV5-1 and TRBJ2-1, with 8 bases identical to TRBD1. The sample consisted of PBMCs. The origin of this receptor is a woman aged 18-29 years in good health and CMV-seronegative. CDR3 sequence (DNA): TGCGCCAGCAGCTGGCAGGGGGCCCATGAGCAGTTCTTC. Amino acid sequence: CASSWQGAHEQFF.